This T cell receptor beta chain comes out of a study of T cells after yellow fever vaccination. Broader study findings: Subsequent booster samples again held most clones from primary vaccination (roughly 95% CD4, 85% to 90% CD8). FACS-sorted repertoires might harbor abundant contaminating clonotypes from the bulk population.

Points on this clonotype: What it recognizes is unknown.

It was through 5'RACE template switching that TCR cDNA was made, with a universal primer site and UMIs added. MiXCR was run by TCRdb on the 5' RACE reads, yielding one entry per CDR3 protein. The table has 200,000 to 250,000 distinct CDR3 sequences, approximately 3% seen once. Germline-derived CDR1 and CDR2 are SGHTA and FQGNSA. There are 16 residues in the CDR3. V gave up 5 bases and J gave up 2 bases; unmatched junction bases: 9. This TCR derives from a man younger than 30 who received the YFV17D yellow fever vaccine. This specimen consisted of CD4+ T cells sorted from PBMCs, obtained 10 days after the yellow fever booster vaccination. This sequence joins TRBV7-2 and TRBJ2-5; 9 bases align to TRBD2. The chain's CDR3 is CASSVRLAGLQETQYF. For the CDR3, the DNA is TGTGCCAGCAGCGTTCGGCTAGCGGGGCTTCAAGAGACCCAGTACTTC.